Listed here are 2 T cell receptor beta chains from one sample, sequenced in a study of T cell repertoires in cytomegalovirus infection (dated by TCRdb to between 2018 and 2020). The intended sense of this specimen's treatment or condition label: in vitro stimulation with specific CMV peptide epitopes to enrich CMV-specific T cells. TCRdb names Illumina HiSeq 1500 as the instrument used. Through fastp at Q25 and MiXCR, TCRdb rebuilt clones from the public reads, retaining in-frame beta chains. Rows with a matching CDR3 protein are joined into one entry that keeps the most common DNA and genes. Recorded for this sample are a few hundred thousand distinct CDR3 sequences; roughly 42% of them occurred a single time. 48% of the sample rests with the top ten. What these receptors recognize is not known. This specimen was cultured PBMCs, taken from culture after CMV antigen stimulation. All receptors come from a human donor in good health (CMV status not recorded). Some clones in this sample may be carry-over from other donors' samples.

The chain uses TRBV15 and TRBJ1-4; D remains ambiguous. Trimming pared 3 bases from V and 4 bases from J, leaving 12 bases between. The CDR3 covers 15 residues. CDR1 and CDR2 (germline): LNHNV, YYDKDF (reference sequence). CDR3 sequence: CATSSNQESNEKLFF. The CDR3 DNA is TGTGCCACCAGCAGTAATCAGGAAAGTAATGAAAAACTGTTTTTT.

This rearrangement joins TRBV11-2 to TRBJ1-4, with D unresolved. The CDR3 runs to 15 residues. With 5 bases removed from V and 3 bases from J, the gap between germline ends came to 13 bases. Germline loops: CDR1 SGHAT, CDR2 FQNNGV. The CDR3 nucleotides read TGTGCCAGCAGCCCCAACGGGCTGGCTAATGAAAAACTGTTTTTT. Its translation is CASSPNGLANEKLFF.